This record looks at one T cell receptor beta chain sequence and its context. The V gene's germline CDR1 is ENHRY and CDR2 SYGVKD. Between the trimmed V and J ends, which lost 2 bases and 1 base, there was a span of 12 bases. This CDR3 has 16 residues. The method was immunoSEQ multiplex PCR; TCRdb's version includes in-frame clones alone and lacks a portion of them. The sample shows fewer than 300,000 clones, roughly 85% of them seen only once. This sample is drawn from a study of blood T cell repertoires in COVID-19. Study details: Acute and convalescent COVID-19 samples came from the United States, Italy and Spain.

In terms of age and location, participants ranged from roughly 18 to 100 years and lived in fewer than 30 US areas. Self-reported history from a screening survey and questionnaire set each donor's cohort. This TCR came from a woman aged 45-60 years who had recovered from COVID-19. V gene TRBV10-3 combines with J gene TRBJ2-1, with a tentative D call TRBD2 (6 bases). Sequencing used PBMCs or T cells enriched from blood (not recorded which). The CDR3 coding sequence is TGTGCCATCAGTGAGCCCGGGAGCTCTTCCTACAATGAGCAGTTCTTC. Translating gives CAISEPGSSSYNEQFF.